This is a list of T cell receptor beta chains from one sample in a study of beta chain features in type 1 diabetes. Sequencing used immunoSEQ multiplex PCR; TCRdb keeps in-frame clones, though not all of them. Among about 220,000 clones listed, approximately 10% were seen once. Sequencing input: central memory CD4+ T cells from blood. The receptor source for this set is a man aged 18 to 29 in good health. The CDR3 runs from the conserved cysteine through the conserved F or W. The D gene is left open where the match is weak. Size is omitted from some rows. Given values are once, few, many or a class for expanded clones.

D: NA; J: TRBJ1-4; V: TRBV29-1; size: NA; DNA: TGCAGCGTTGAGCTAACTAATGAAAAACTGTTTTTT; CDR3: CSVELTNEKLFF
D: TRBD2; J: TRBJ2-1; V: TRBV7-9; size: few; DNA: TGTGCCAGCAGCCCCTGGCTAGCGGGGAGAAATGAGCAGTTCTTC; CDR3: CASSPWLAGRNEQFF
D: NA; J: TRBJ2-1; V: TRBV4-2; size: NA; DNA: TGTGCCAGCAGCCCCCGGACTGGTCAAGCCTACAATGAGCAGTTCTTC; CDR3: CASSPRTGQAYNEQFF
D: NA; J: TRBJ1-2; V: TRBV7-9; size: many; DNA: TGTGCCAGCAGCACGGGAACCTATGGCTACACCTTC; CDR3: CASSTGTYGYTF
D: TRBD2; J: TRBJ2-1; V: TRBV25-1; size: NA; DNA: TGTGCCAGCAGTGAATTCGGATCTAGCGGGAGGATTAGTGAGCAGTTCTTC; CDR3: CASSEFGSSGRISEQFF
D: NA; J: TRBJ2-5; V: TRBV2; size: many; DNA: TGTGCCAGCAGTGAAAGTCAAGAGACCCAGTACTTC; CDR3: CASSESQETQYF
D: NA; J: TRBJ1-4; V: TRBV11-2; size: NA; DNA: TGTGCCAGCAGCTTATACTGGGGTGCTAATGAAAAACTGTTTTTT; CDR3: CASSLYWGANEKLFF
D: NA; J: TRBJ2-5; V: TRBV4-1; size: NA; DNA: TGCGCCAGCAGCCAACAGGAGCTAGGGGAGACCCAGTACTTC; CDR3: CASSQQELGETQYF
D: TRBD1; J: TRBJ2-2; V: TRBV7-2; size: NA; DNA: TGTGCCAGCAGCCCCTGGACAGGGCTTACCGGGGAGCTGTTTTTT; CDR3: CASSPWTGLTGELFF
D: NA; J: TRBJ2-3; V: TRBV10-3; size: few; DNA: TGTGCCATCACGGCGGAGTCGACGCAGTATTTT; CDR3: CAITAESTQYF
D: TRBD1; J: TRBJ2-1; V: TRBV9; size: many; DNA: TGTGCCAGCAGCCCCTGGACAGGGTCGGCTGAGCAGTTCTTC; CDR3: CASSPWTGSAEQFF
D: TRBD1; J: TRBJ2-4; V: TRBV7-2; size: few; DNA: TGTGCCAGCAGCTTAGGACAGGGGGGAAACATTCAGTACTTC; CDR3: CASSLGQGGNIQYF
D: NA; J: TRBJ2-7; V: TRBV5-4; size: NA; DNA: TGTGCCAGCAGCTCGAGCGCCGAGCAGTACTTC; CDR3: CASSSSAEQYF
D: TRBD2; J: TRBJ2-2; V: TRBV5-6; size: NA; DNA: TGTGCCAGCAGCTTTTTCGAGCGGGAGATCGGGGAGCTGTTTTTT; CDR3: CASSFFEREIGELFF
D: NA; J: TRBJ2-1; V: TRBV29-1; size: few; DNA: TGCAGCTTTGGGACTGATCGCTCCTACAATGAGCAGTTCTTC; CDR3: CSFGTDRSYNEQFF
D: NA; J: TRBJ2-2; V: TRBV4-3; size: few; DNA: TGCGCCAGCAGCCAAGAACGGGGATCCACCGGGGAGCTGTTTTTT; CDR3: CASSQERGSTGELFF
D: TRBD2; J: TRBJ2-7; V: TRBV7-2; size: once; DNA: TGTGCCAGCAGCCGTGGCGGCGGGAGAGCCGAGCAGTACTTC; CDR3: CASSRGGGRAEQYF
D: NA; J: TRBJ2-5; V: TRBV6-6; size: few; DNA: TGTGCCAGCAGTTCCCGGACAGATCGGGAGACCCAGTACTTC; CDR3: CASSSRTDRETQYF
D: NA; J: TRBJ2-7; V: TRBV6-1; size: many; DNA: TGTGCCAGCGGCAGGAGCAGAGTGGCGTACGAGCAGTACTTC; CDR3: CASGRSRVAYEQYF
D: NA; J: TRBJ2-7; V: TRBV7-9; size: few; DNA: TGTGCCACCCGTGGGAGCAGCTCCTACGAGCAGTACTTC; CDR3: CATRGSSSYEQYF
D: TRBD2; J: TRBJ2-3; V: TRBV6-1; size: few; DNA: TGTGCCAGCAGTGCGGGAGGCTCAAGGAGCACAGATACGCAGTATTTT; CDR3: CASSAGGSRSTDTQYF
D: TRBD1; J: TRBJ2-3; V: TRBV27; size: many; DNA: TGTGCCAGCAGTACAGGGGGCGAAGGCACAGATACGCAGTATTTT; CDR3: CASSTGGEGTDTQYF
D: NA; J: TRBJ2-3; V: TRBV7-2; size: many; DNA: TGTGCCAGCAGCCCTTTATGGGGGCCAGATACGCAGTATTTT; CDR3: CASSPLWGPDTQYF
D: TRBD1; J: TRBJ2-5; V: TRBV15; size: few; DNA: TGTGCCACCAGCAGTGCACAGGGGTACCAAGAGACCCAGTACTTC; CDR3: CATSSAQGYQETQYF
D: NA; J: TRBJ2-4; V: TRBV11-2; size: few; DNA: TGTGCCAGCAGGACGCCCCGCGAGCCCAAAAACATTCAGTACTTC; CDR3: CASRTPREPKNIQYF
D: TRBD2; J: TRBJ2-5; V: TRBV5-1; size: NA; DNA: TGCGCCAGCCGCGGACTAGCGGGGGAGACCCAGTACTTC; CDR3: CASRGLAGETQYF
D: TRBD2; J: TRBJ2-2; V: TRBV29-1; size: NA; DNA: TGCAGCGTTTCACGGACTAGCGGGAACACCGGGGAGCTGTTTTTT; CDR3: CSVSRTSGNTGELFF
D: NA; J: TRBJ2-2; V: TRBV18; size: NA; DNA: TGTGCCAGCTCACCACAGACCGGGGAGCTGTTTTTT; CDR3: CASSPQTGELFF
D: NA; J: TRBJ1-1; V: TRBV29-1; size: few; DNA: TGCAGCGTTGAACCCAGCATGAACACTGAAGCTTTCTTT; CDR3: CSVEPSMNTEAFF
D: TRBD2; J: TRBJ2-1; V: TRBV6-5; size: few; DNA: TGTGCCAGCCGCGCGGGAGGCTCTAAGAATGAGCAGTTCTTC; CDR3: CASRAGGSKNEQFF
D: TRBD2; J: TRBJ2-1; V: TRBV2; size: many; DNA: TGTGCCAGCAGTGAAGGTGTGGCTAGCGGGAGGGCCGCTTCCTACAATGAGCAGTTCTTC; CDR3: CASSEGVASGRAASYNEQFF
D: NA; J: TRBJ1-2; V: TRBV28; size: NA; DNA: TGTGCCAGCAGTTGGATTAACTATGGCTACACCTTC; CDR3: CASSWINYGYTF
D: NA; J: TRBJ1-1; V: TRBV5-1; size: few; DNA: TGCGCCAGCAGGACCTTCACAGGGAGCTTCGCTGAAGCTTTCTTT; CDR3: CASRTFTGSFAEAFF
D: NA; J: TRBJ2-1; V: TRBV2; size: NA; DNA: TGTGCCAGCAGTGCTATAGGGCGCGACAATGAGCAGTTCTTC; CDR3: CASSAIGRDNEQFF
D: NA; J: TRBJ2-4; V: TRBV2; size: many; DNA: TGTGCCAGCAGGCCTTCTAGCCCAGCCATTCAGTACTTC; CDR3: CASRPSSPAIQYF
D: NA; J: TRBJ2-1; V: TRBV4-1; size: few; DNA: TGCGCCAGCAGCCAAGATTGGGATAGATACAATGAGCAGTTCTTC; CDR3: CASSQDWDRYNEQFF
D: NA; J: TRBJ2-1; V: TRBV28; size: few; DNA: TGTGCCAGCAGCCTCAACCCCCGGAATGAGCAGTTCTTC; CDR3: CASSLNPRNEQFF
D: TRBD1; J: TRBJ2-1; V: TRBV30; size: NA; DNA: TGTGCCTGGAGTGTACCCCCCAGGGGGAGCTCCTACAATGAGCAGTTCTTC; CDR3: CAWSVPPRGSSYNEQFF
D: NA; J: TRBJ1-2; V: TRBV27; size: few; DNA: TGTGCCACTAACTCGGGATATGGCTACACCTTC; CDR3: CATNSGYGYTF
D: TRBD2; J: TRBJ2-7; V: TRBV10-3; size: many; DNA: TGTGCCATCAGCTCGACTAGCGGGAGCAACGAGCAGTACTTC; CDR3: CAISSTSGSNEQYF
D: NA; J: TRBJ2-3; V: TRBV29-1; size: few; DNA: TGCAGCGTTGGCCTATCCACAGATACGCAGTATTTT; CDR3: CSVGLSTDTQYF